This T cell receptor (beta chain) was documented in a study of T cells in Graves' hyperthyroidism and ophthalmopathy. Clinical Activity Scores of at least 3, NOSPECS grades of at least 4 and durations under 3 months characterized ophthalmopathy patients. Clinical symptoms, serum thyroxine, TRAb, thyroid ultrasound and orbital computed tomography informed diagnoses. Source material for PBMCs was over 8 ml fresh peripheral blood. Germline CDR1 reads SNHLY; CDR2 reads FYNNEI. Trimming removed 10 bases at V and 4 bases at J, with 12 bases between. The CDR3 spans 12 residues. General study results and limits: From stable hyperthyroidism, ophthalmopathy was separated by a 13 V-J model.

TCR beta CDR3 regions were amplified from RNA transcripts. The study used the HTBI primer set for a first-round RT-PCR of the TCR CDR3. TCRdb recomputed calls from the multiplex PCR reads with MiXCR, one row per CDR3 protein. The sample includes around 530,000 distinct CDR3 sequences, roughly a sixth of them seen just once. The table lists this clonotype with many counts. Its antigen remains unidentified. The sequenced sample consisted of blood. The sequence derives from a woman in her late teens or twenties with Graves' ophthalmopathy. The rearrangement links TRBV2 to TRBJ2-3; no definite D call. The CDR3 protein is CATSKRSDTQYF. The CDR3 coding sequence is TGTGCCACCTCTAAGAGGTCAGATACGCAGTATTTT.